This T cell receptor (beta chain) came from a study of CD8 T cells in ankylosing spondylitis. This clonotype came up many times. TCRdb re-called the 5' RACE reads with MiXCR, one entry per CDR3 protein. The sample contains about 220,000 distinct CDR3 sequences, around a quarter of which appear only once. The clonotype originates from a male donor with ankylosing spondylitis or in good health (not recorded which). Sequenced material: blood, either unsorted or a sorted T cell fraction (not recorded which).

CDR3 amino acids: CASSQGLAGVSNEQFF. The CDR3 DNA reads TGTGCCAGCAGCCAAGGACTAGCGGGAGTATCCAATGAGCAGTTCTTC. This chain uses TRBV3-1 with TRBJ2-1; 12 bases match TRBD2. The V and J ends lost 1 base and 6 bases, in that order; junction bases with no gene match: 4. The CDR3 runs 16 residues. Germline V gene sequence: CDR1 LGHDT, CDR2 YNNKEL (reference sequence).